This is a list of T cell receptor beta chains from one sample in a study of response to subunit inactivated influenza vaccine. TCRdb independently ran MiXCR on the RT-PCR reads; one entry per CDR3 protein. The sample carries 150,000 or so distinct CDR3 sequences, roughly a tenth recorded once. The source material was non-naive T cells sorted from PBMCs, sampled around seven weeks after vaccination. The receptors come from a man in his fifties who received an inactivated influenza vaccine. CDR3s include the opening cysteine and the closing phenylalanine or tryptophan. A D gene is named only where the DNA matches it firmly. Clone size, where shown, is once, few, many, or a class for clones that have expanded.

D	V	J	size	CDR3	DNA
TRBD1	TRBV9	TRBJ2-3	-	CASSLSDRGVTDTQYF	TGTGCCAGCAGCCTTTCAGACAGGGGAGTAACAGATACGCAGTATTTT
-	TRBV3-1	TRBJ1-3	many	CASSPTERRSSGNTIYF	TGTGCCAGCAGCCCTACAGAACGTCGGAGCTCTGGAAACACCATATATTTT
TRBD1	TRBV29-1	TRBJ2-1	many	CSVGDRGLNEQFF	TGCAGCGTTGGGGACAGGGGACTCAATGAGCAGTTCTTC
TRBD1	TRBV20-1	TRBJ2-7	few	CSANQADRGTYEQYF	TGCAGTGCCAATCAGGCGGACAGGGGAACCTACGAGCAGTACTTC
-	TRBV5-1	TRBJ2-1	many	CASRYFNEQFF	TGCGCCAGCAGGTATTTTAATGAGCAGTTCTTC
-	TRBV29-1	TRBJ1-2	many	CSVEVGYGYTF	TGCAGCGTTGAGGTCGGCTATGGCTACACCTTC
TRBD1	TRBV7-2	TRBJ2-2	few	CASSLRQGASGELFF	TGTGCCAGCAGCTTGAGACAGGGGGCTAGCGGGGAGCTGTTTTTT
-	TRBV7-9	TRBJ2-7	many	CASSFLSYEQYF	TGTGCCAGCAGCTTTCTTAGCTACGAGCAGTACTTC
-	TRBV9	TRBJ1-4	few	CASSVAGTVINEKLFF	TGTGCCAGCAGCGTAGCTGGAACAGTGATTAATGAAAAACTGTTTTTT
-	TRBV2	TRBJ2-3	-	CASSEAWGASDTQYF	TGTGCCAGCAGTGAAGCGTGGGGGGCCTCAGATACGCAGTATTTT
-	TRBV6-5	TRBJ1-1	-	CASSYPSGGGRPEAFF	TGTGCCAGCAGTTACCCTTCGGGGGGAGGGAGGCCTGAAGCTTTCTTT
-	TRBV5-5	TRBJ1-4	few	CASSLLPAATNEKLFF	TGTGCCAGCAGCTTGCTACCAGCTGCAACTAATGAAAAACTGTTTTTT
-	TRBV6-5	TRBJ2-1	many	CASSYSTHADNEQFF	TGTGCCAGCAGTTACTCGACTCACGCGGACAATGAGCAGTTCTTC
TRBD1	TRBV12-3/TRBV12-4	TRBJ1-4	few	CASSVGQAGEKLFF	TGTGCCAGCTCAGTGGGACAGGCGGGTGAAAAACTGTTTTTT
-	TRBV7-2	TRBJ2-7	many	CASSLSSQVYEQYF	TGTGCCAGCAGCTTAAGTAGTCAGGTCTACGAGCAGTACTTC
-	TRBV20-1	TRBJ1-6	few	CSVSRSVAGSPLHF	TGCAGTGTTTCGAGGTCGGTAGCGGGTTCACCCCTCCACTTT
-	TRBV29-1	TRBJ2-3	-	CSFSGGRSTDTQYF	TGCAGCTTCTCCGGGGGTCGGAGCACAGATACGCAGTATTTT
-	TRBV6-1	TRBJ2-5	-	CASFPGRRRGETQYF	TGTGCCAGCTTCCCAGGGAGGCGTCGCGGGGAGACCCAGTACTTC